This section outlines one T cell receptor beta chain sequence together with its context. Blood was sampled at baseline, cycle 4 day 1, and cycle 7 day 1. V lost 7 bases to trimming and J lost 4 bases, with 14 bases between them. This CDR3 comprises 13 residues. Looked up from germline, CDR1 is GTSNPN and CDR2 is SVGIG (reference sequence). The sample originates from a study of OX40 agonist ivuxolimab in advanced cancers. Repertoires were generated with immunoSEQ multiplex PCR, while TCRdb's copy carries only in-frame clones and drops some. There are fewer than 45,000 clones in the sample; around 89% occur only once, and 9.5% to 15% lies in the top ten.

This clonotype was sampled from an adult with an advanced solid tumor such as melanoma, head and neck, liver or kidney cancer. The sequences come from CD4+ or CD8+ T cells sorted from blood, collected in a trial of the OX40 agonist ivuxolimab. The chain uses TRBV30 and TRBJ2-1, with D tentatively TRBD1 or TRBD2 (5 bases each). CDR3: CASRDRMYNEQFF. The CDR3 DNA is TGTGCCTCCCGGGACCGGATGTACAATGAGCAGTTCTTC.